This T cell receptor (beta chain) is from a study of blood T cell repertoires in COVID-19. The wider study: Acute and convalescent COVID-19 specimens originated in the United States, Italy and Spain. Nucleic acid was either cDNA or gDNA, and it came from T cells, B-cell-depleted T cells, or PBMCs.

How the authors handled the data: For nucleated cells, counts were estimated from reference gene primer amplification. Measured with immunoSEQ multiplex PCR; TCRdb has only the in-frame clones, and not every one. D and trimming come from the DNA, and the V and J calls and clone size come from that table. Of over 400,000 clones listed, approximately 85% were seen once; the top ten hold roughly 3.2%. The sample was peripheral blood. This clonotype was obtained from a human donor in a cohort sampled during active COVID-19.

The CDR3 coding sequence is TGTGCCAGCACCCCGGGAAATTACTATGGCTACACCTTC. Protein sequence: CASTPGNYYGYTF. V and J are TRBV27 and TRBJ1-2; D unclear. The CDR3 covers 13 residues. Germline V gene lookup returns CDR1 MNHEY and CDR2 SMNVEV (reference sequence). Deletions cut 7 bases from V and 3 bases from J, with 12 bases between.